These 5 T cell receptor beta chains came from one sample sequenced in a study of PD-1 blockade in classical Hodgkin lymphoma. The protocol was immunoSEQ multiplex PCR, while the TCRdb copy is restricted to in-frame clones and leaves out a portion. The table lists some 93,000 clones, 89% of them singletons, with around 10% in the top ten. There was relapse after autologous stem cell transplantation in every patient, and there was variation in brentuximab vedotin exposure. Sequencing was performed on peripheral blood mononuclear cells (PBMCs), taken before the second cycle of nivolumab. Receptor source: a human donor with classical Hodgkin lymphoma.

The DNA of the CDR3 is TGTGCCAGAAGCTTGGAGGATTGGTCTCTCCTCCCTCCTGGCGAGCAGTACTTC. Amino acid sequence: CARSLEDWSLLPPGEQYF. This rearrangement joins TRBV5-3 to TRBJ2-7; D is ambiguous. TRBV5-3 is assigned to the ORF class and has an uncertain function. Trimming cost V 0 bases and J 6 bases, with 25 bases left between them. The CDR3 is 18 residues long.

V and J are TRBV19 and TRBJ1-5; D is ambiguous. The CDR3 contains 13 residues. The V gene's germline CDR1 is LNHDA and CDR2 SQIVND (reference sequence). V gave up 3 bases and J gave up 5 bases, with 8 bases separating them. DNA for the CDR3: TGTGCCAGTAGTATTTCCCTTTATCAGCCCCAGCATTTT. Translated, it gives CASSISLYQPQHF.

The chain links TRBV4-1 to TRBJ2-3, with no clear D. CDR1 and CDR2 from the germline V gene are MGHRA and YSYEKL. The CDR3 is 15 residues long. Trimming took 0 bases from V and 2 from J, leaving 9 bases between them. In nucleotides, the CDR3 is TGCGCCAGCAGCCAAGATTTTACTCCCACAGATACGCAGTATTTT. This gives the protein CASSQDFTPTDTQYF.

The chain is built from TRBV28 and TRBJ2-5; a possible D gene is TRBD1 (8 bases). Trimming pared 4 bases from V and 5 bases from J, leaving 20 bases between. CDR3 length: 16 residues. CDR1 and CDR2 from the germline V gene are MDHEN and SYDVKM. The CDR3 sequence is CASSYSRTGRGETQYF. DNA of the CDR3: TGTGCCAGCAGTTACTCCCGGACAGGGCGGGGGGAGACCCAGTACTTC.

CDR3 sequence: CAISSYLAGEEFF. CDR3 DNA: TGTGCCATCAGTTCGTACCTAGCGGGAGAGGAGTTCTTC. The chain recombines TRBV10-3 with TRBJ2-1, with 10 nucleotides matching TRBD2. CDR3 length: 13 residues. Losses at the gene ends were 5 bases for V and 14 bases for J; bases not matched to a gene: 9. From germline, CDR1 is ENHRY and CDR2 SYGVKD.